This T cell receptor beta chain originates from a study of spatial heterogeneity in lung cancer. Study-wide background: Where available, sequencing covered follow-up PBMC samples, taken at a median of approximately 23 months after resection. In raw reads, more than 9.5 appearances on average were recorded for each unique TCR and UMI combination.

One entry per CDR3 protein results from TCRdb running MiXCR on the 5' RACE reads. The table records just over 70,000 distinct CDR3 sequences, about 9.5% of them present only once. The time point was: blood at routine non-recurrence follow-up after resection. Sequencing of whole RNA from tumor, nontumor lung or frozen PBMC involved no sorting. In its sample, this clonotype was seen many times. The receptor was isolated from a female donor with early-stage non-small cell lung cancer. This specimen was PBMCs, taken at follow-up.

The CDR3 here is CASSPPGTDLSYEQYF. For the CDR3, the DNA is TGTGCCAGCTCACCACCCGGGACAGACCTTTCCTACGAGCAGTACTTC. This sequence joins TRBV18 and TRBJ2-7; TRBD1 matches at 7 bases. The CDR3 runs 16 residues. Looked up from germline, CDR1 is KGHSH and CDR2 is LQKENI. The trim removed 0 bases at V and 1 base at J, leaving 6 bases unmatched.